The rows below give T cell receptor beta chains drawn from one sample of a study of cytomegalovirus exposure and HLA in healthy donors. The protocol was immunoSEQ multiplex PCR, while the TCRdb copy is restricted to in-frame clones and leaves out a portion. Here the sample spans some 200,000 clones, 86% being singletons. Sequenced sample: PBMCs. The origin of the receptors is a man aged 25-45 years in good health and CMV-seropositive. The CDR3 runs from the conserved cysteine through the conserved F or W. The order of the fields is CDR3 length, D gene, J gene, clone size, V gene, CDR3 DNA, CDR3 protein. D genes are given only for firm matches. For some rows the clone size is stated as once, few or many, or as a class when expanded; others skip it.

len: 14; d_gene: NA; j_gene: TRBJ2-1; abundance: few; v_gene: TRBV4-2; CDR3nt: TGTGCCAGCAGCCAAGATCCTAGGGGGAATGAGCAGTTCTTC; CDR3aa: CASSQDPRGNEQFF
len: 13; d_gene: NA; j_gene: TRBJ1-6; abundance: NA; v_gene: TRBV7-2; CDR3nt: TGTGCCAGCAGGACAGCCTATAATTCACCCCTCCACTTT; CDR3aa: CASRTAYNSPLHF
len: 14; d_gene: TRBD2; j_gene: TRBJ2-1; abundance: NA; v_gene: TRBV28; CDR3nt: TGTGCCAGCAGTTCGAGCGGGGGTCACAATGAGCAGTTCTTC; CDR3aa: CASSSSGGHNEQFF
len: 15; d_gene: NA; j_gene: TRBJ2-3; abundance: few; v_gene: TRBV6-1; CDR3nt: TGTGCCAGCAGTGCTTACAGGGTCGGGGCAGATACGCAGTATTTT; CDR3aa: CASSAYRVGADTQYF
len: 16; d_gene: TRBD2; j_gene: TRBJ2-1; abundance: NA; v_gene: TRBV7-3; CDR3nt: TGTGCCAGCAGCTCCTCCCCGGGAGGGCCTCGGTATGAGCAGTTCTTC; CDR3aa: CASSSSPGGPRYEQFF
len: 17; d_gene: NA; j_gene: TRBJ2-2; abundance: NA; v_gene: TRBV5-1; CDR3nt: TGCGCCAGCAGCTTGGATCCAGGGGGGGAAAACACCGGGGAGCTGTTTTTT; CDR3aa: CASSLDPGGENTGELFF
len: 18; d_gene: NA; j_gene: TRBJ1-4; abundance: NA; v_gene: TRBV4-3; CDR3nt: TGCGCCAGCAGCCAAGGTCCCCACTATGAGGGGATGAATGAAAAACTGTTTTTT; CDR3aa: CASSQGPHYEGMNEKLFF
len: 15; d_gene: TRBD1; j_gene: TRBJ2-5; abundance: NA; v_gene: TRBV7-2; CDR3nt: TGTGCCAGCAGCTTAGGATCAGGGGGCCAAGAGACCCAGTACTTC; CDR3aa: CASSLGSGGQETQYF
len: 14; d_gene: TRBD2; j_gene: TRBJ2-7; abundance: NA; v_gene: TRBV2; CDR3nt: TGTGCCAGCAGATGGGGGGGGGAGAAATACGAGCAGTACTTC; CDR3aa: CASRWGGEKYEQYF
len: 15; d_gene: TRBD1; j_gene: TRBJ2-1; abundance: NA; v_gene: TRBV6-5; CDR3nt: TGTGCCAGCAGTGCGGACAGGGGGTCCTACAATGAGCAGTTCTTC; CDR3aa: CASSADRGSYNEQFF
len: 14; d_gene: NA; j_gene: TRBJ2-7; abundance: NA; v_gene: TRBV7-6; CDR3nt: TGTGCCAGCAGCGTCGGGGACGGGCCCTACGAGCAGTACTTC; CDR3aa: CASSVGDGPYEQYF
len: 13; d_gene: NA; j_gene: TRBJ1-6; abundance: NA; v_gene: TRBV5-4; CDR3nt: TGTGCCAGCAGCTTGGCAGGGGATTCACCCCTCCACTTT; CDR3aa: CASSLAGDSPLHF
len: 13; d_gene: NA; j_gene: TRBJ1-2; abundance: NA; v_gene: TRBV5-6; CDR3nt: TGTGCCAGCAGCCCGAGGTGGGGAAACGGCTACACCTTC; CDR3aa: CASSPRWGNGYTF
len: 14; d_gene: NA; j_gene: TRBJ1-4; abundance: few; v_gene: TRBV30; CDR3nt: TGTGCCTGGAGTGCGCTGGGAACTAATGAAAAACTGTTTTTT; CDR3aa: CAWSALGTNEKLFF
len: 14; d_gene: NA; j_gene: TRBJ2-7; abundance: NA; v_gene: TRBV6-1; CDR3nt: TGTGCCAGCAGTGAACTGTACAGTACCTACGAGCAGTACTTC; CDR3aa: CASSELYSTYEQYF
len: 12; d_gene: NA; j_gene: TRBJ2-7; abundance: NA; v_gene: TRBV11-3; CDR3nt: TGTGCCAGCAGCTTAGAAGGCTACGAGCAGTACTTC; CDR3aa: CASSLEGYEQYF
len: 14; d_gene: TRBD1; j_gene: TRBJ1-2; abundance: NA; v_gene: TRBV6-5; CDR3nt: TGTGCCAGCAGCACCAGCGGGAACAGGGGCGGCTACACCTTC; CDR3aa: CASSTSGNRGGYTF
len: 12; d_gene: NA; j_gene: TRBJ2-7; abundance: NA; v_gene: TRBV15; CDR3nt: TGTGCCACCAGCAGAGTGGGGTACGAGCAGTACTTC; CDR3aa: CATSRVGYEQYF
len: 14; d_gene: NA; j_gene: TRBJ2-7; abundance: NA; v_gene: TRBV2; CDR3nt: TGTGCCAGCGGCCTGAGGGGGGGCCCCTACGAGCAGTACTTC; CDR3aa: CASGLRGGPYEQYF
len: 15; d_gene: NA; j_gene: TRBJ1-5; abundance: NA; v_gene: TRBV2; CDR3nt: TGTGCCAGCAGTCATCAGGGGATTTTAGGTCAGCCCCAGCATTTT; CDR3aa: CASSHQGILGQPQHF
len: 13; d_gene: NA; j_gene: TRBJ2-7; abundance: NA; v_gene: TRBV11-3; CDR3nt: TGTGCCAGCAGCCACATGCTTGGAGCCGAGCAGTACTTC; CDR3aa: CASSHMLGAEQYF
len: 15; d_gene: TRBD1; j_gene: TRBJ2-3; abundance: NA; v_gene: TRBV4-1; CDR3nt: TGCGCCAGCAGCCAAGAGGGACAGAGCACAGATACGCAGTATTTT; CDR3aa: CASSQEGQSTDTQYF
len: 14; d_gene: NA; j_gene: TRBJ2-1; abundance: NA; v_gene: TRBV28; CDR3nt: TGTGCCAGCAGTTATTACAGGAACTACAATGAGCAGTTCTTC; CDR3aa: CASSYYRNYNEQFF
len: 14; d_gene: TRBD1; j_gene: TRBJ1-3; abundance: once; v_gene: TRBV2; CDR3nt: TGTGCCAGCAAGGTGGGGACAGGGAGAAACACCATATATTTT; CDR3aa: CASKVGTGRNTIYF
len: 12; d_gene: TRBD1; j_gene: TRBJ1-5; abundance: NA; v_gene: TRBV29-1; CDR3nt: TGCAGCGTAATGACAGGGGGCCAGCCCCAGCATTTT; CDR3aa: CSVMTGGQPQHF